The 7 T cell receptor beta chains below come from one sample, sequenced in a study of shared clonotypes between healthy human individuals. Sequencing used immunoSEQ multiplex PCR; TCRdb keeps in-frame clones, though not all of them. In the table there are 850,000 to 1,100,000 clones, approximately 75% of which are singletons. The sample was memory CD4+ T cells from PBMCs. This sample's subset: CD45RA-negative fraction. Receptor source: a man aged 18 to 29 in good health. Some clones in this sample may be carry-over from other donors' samples.

This chain connects TRBV5-1 to TRBJ2-2; no clear D. The V gene lost 3 bases and the J gene lost 4 bases, with 13 bases spanning the gap. This CDR3 spans 15 amino acids. Germline V lookup: CDR1 SGHRS, CDR2 YFSETQ. CDR3 nucleotide sequence: TGCGCCAGCAGCTGGACGCCTAGGGCCACCGGGGAGCTGTTTTTT. It encodes CASSWTPRATGELFF.

This clone was counted between two and nine times. V usage is TRBV7-9 and J usage is TRBJ1-1, with TRBD1 identical over 9 bases. With 1 base clipped from V and 10 bases from J, the junction kept 4 bases outside the gene matches. The CDR3 length is 13 residues. Per the germline V gene, CDR1 is SEHNR and CDR2 is FQNEAQ (reference sequence). The CDR3 bases are TGTGCCAGCAGCTTAGGGGGACAGGGTGTAGCTTTCTTT. Amino acid sequence: CASSLGGQGVAFF.

The V call is TRBV4-1, the J call TRBJ2-4; the D is unclear. The CDR3 is 18 residues long. Trimming removed 0 bases from V and 0 bases from J, with 15 bases in between. Per germline, CDR1 MGHRA and CDR2 YSYEKL. The DNA for the CDR3 is TGCGCCAGCAGCCAAGAATTGGTCGCATCCATAGCCAAAAACATTCAGTACTTC. It yields the protein CASSQELVASIAKNIQYF.

The sample holds a few counts of this clone. The genes are TRBV7-2 and TRBJ1-2; the D is unclear. V lost 2 bases and J lost 4, with 11 bases in between. The CDR3 consists of 14 residues. Germline CDR1 and CDR2: SGHTA and FQGNSA. The CDR3: CASSLRRRGYGYTF. The CDR3, as DNA: TGTGCCAGCAGCTTAAGGCGACGGGGCTATGGCTACACCTTC.

This clone was picked up many times. The chain joins TRBV6-6 to TRBJ2-5; tentatively, D is TRBD2 (5 bases). CDR3 size: 16 residues. Trimming removed 2 bases from V and 0 bases from J, with 13 bases in between. CDR1 and CDR2 from the germline V gene are MNHNY and SVGAGI (reference sequence). CDR3 residues: CASSYGLAPYQETQYF. CDR3 nucleotide sequence: TGTGCCAGCAGTTACGGGTTAGCGCCCTACCAAGAGACCCAGTACTTC.

This chain connects TRBV5-1 to TRBJ2-5; D is perhaps TRBD2 (5 bases). V lost 0 bases and J lost 5, with 11 bases in between. The CDR3 extends over 14 amino acids. Germline lookup yields CDR1 SGHRS and CDR2 YFSETQ. CDR3 sequence (DNA): TGCGCCAGCAGCTTGGCCTCGCGGGCGGAGACCCAGTACTTC. Translation gives CASSLASRAETQYF.

Of note for this clone: A much larger clone lies a single base off, so this may be a read error. Other DNA sequences from this sample encode an identical CDR3 as well. The chain is built from TRBV5-6 and TRBJ2-3; D perhaps matches TRBD2 (6 bases). The CDR3 length is 12 residues. The V and J ends lost 2 bases and 5 bases respectively, with 6 bases between them. Germline V CDR1 and CDR2: SGHDT, YYEEEE. The CDR3: CASSLAGDTQYF. The CDR3 DNA follows: TGTGCCAGCAGCTTAGCGGGAGATACGCAGTATTTT.